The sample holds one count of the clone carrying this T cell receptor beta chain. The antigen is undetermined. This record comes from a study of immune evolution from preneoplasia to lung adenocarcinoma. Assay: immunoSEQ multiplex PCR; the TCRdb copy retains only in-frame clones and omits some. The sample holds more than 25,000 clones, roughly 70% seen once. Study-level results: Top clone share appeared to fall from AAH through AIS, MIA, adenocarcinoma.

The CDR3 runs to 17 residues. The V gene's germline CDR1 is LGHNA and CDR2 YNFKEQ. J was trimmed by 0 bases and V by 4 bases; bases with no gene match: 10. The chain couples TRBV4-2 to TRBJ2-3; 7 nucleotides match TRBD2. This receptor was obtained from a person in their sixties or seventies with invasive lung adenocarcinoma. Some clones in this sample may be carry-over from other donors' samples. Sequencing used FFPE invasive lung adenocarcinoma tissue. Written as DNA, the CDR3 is TGTGCCAGCAGCCCCCTGGGGCTAGCGGCTAGCACAGATACGCAGTATTTT. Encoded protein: CASSPLGLAASTDTQYF.